This TCR beta chain was captured by sequencing in a study of cytomegalovirus exposure and HLA in healthy donors (dated by TCRdb to between 2016 and 2019). About the full investigation: According to an earlier analysis of 587 of the donors, about 170 million T cells yielded approximately 120 million unique TCR beta sequences and 276 Gb of sequence data. Roughly 300 gigabases of sequencing data and 70 million to 95 million unique TCR sequences made up an early release that covered nearly 650 HLA-typed donors. The genetic ancestry cluster associated with self-reported Caucasian donors included approximately 85% of the roughly 360 genotyped donors. The aim of the study was to test whether cataloging public T cell receptors could identify signatures of past pathogen exposure. Using immunosequencing, the study profiled T cell repertoires from about 650 subjects and related those repertoires to cytomegalovirus serostatus. Along with the approximately 600-subject first cohort, a separate validation cohort of over 90 different subjects was used. The study combined high-throughput TCR immunosequencing, statistical association of individual TCRs with disease status, and machine learning to predict cytomegalovirus infection status. A later analysis re-analyzed previously published TCR beta repertoires from about 730 donors and added high-resolution HLA genotyping to study TCR occurrence patterns. Rather than drawing on any new phenotypic data, the later analysis identified candidate immune exposures from TCR beta sequences and the way those sequences occurred across donors. To decide whether each TCR beta V gene segment behaved as functional or pseudogenic, an earlier analysis of approximately 600 of the donors relied on high-throughput TCR beta sequencing. Donor age, sex, ethnicity and CMV serostatus were compiled together with the repertoire data. A later genetic analysis took genome-wide SNP genotypes for about three fifths of the 666 donors and used that subset as a discovery cohort. All discovery cohort repertoires had been generated using a single sequencing platform. Class I and class II HLA loci were covered by the typing at four-digit resolution. Typing coverage varied by locus: roughly 620-640 donors for A, B, C, DRB1 and DQB1; more than 500 for DQA1; over 600 for DPA1; about 450 for DPB1. Because of strong linkage in the cohort, five DR-DQ haplotypes were treated as single units for association and clustering. On average, approximately 250,000 unique TCR beta nucleotide sequences were sequenced per donor among 398 genotyped donors of the cohort, with roughly 18% of those sequences being non-productive. The full study reports these points: Because counts were too low, 15 to 20 rarely observed V segments, including chromosome 9 orphons, were excluded from the earlier analysis of under 650 of the donors. An association between a missense DCLRE1C variant and V-gene and J-gene trimming of TCR beta chains was found in a later genetic analysis and replicated in an independent cohort. The classifier was reported to diagnose cytomegalovirus status with high specificity and sensitivity in both the original cohort and the validation cohort. Most CMV-associated TCR beta chains appeared to be HLA-restricted in a later analysis, and the HLA associations seemed to be driven largely by CMV exposure. Assigning TCR associations to individual alleles was difficult when HLA alleles, especially DR and DQ, strongly co-occurred. The authors suggested that the approach could potentially be extended to other disease states and immunological phenotypes. Three of the identified cytomegalovirus-associated TCR beta chains were confirmed in vitro to be specific for cytomegalovirus antigens. In an earlier analysis of 587 of the donors, most TCR beta V segments were observed in productive rearrangements about 87% or about 30% of the time, broadly matching IMGT annotations. A further reported finding was that TCR beta sequences accurately predicted the HLA-A and HLA-B alleles for most subjects in the first cohort. According to a later genetic analysis, donors in an Asian-associated ancestry cluster had fewer N-insertions in productive TCRs than the approximately 670-donor mean. The sequencing pipeline was judged likely to have produced a cluster of highly shared sequence variants as a technical artifact. A later analysis reported that several top co-occurrence clusters appeared linked to parvovirus B19, influenza, CMV and Epstein-Barr virus. Correlated functional status among segregating V segments might be attributable to linkage disequilibrium, but an unknown experimental factor could not be ruled out. Specific HLA alleles were associated with 15,000 to 20,000 TCR beta sequences at a false discovery rate of 0.05 in a later analysis. In a later analysis, HLA-associated TCR beta chains showed more clonal expansion and lower generation probabilities than non-associated chains that were equally common. The cohort was sequenced for TCR beta chains only, and without alpha or paired-chain data the features that could be detected were limited. Because some donors lacked HLA typing at each locus, the association tests relied only on the typed subset. For the cohort, immune exposure information was limited to CMV serostatus. Some IMGT-functional V segments, including TRBV6-2 and TRBV6-3, could not be told apart with the 87-base-pair reads, so those segments were excluded. Most TCR sequences were observed very rarely across donors, whereas some public TCRs were present in many individuals. The presence/absence analyses assumed that sequencing depth was roughly uniform across donors, and that assumption may not be true. A total of 150 to 200 TCR beta chains were listed by the study as associated with cytomegalovirus. A later analysis found that TCR association rates varied across HLA loci, with DRB1 alleles showing the most associated TCRs and HLA-C alleles the fewest.

This clone was counted only a few times. The specificity of this receptor is unknown. No base-level quality is on record; no much larger clone is a single base apart. Trimming costs V 2 bases and J 3 bases, and their ends lie 10 bases apart. Including the terminal cysteine and phenylalanine, the CDR3 comprises 14 residues. The DNA shown is the 42-base CDR3, in frame from base 1. According to the germline V gene, CDR1 reads SGHTA and CDR2 reads FQGNSA. The library was obtained by the immunoSEQ multiplex PCR assay. For the multiplex PCR, a mixture combining 60 forward primers for TCR Vbeta segments and 13 reverse primers for TCR Jbeta segments was used. A multiplex PCR assay on genomic DNA amplified the CDR3 region of rearranged TCR beta genes. The amplified TCR beta libraries were sequenced on the Illumina HiSeq System as 87-base-pair reads. Turning to the authors' computational methods: A later analysis tallied approximately 87 million unique TCR beta chains across the 550 to 850 repertoires, and about 12 million of those chains were shared by two or more donors. Raw reads were error-corrected and collapsed into unique sequences with a nearest-neighbor algorithm that merged closely related sequences to remove PCR and sequencing errors. Alignment of CDR3 sequences to IMGT reference sequences was used to assign V, D and J gene segments. For a sequence to be retained, at least a six-nucleotide match to both a V gene segment and a J gene segment was required. A rearrangement counted as productive if the CDR3 had no stop codons and remained in frame with V and J, and every other rearrangement counted as non-productive. Following IMGT convention, CDR3 was defined as the stretch from the second conserved V-encoded cysteine up to the conserved J-encoded phenylalanine. The earlier analysis of some 580 of the donors excluded any sequence lacking an unambiguous match to a single V gene segment. An earlier analysis of a few hundred of the donors classified V segments as functional when productive rearrangements were above 56.7% and as segregating when the standard deviation between donors was above 5%. To diagnose cytomegalovirus status from the catalog of TCR beta chain sequences, a statistical classification framework was built. In a later analysis, V and J genes were assigned by comparing TCR nucleotide sequences against IMGT/GENE-DB human TR gene sequences. In a later analysis, CDR3 sequences and most-parsimonious VDJ recombination scenarios were assigned using the TCRdist pipeline. In a later analysis, each TCR beta chain was defined by its CDR3 amino acid sequence together with its V-gene family, and reads without a unique V-gene family were excluded. In a later analysis, several hundred highly shared, low-generation-probability nucleotide sequences were removed to address suspected cross-contamination and a sequencing artifact. In a later analysis, a clonal expansion index for each public chain was calculated from normalized within-repertoire ranks of inferred template counts. In a later analysis, generation probabilities were computed using a VDJ recombination model fitted to out-of-frame rearrangements, and the results were checked against IGoR. A later analysis scored TCR-TCR, TCR-HLA and TCR-CMV co-occurrence with hypergeometric tests, applying a repertoire-size bias correction to TCR pairs. False discovery rates were estimated in a later analysis by permuting HLA or CMV assignments 20 times. In a later analysis, co-occurring TCRs were grouped using DBSCAN, and TCRdist sequence similarity was added for clustering within HLA-allele-positive subsets. For co-occurrence clustering, repertoires with fewer than 30,000 or more than 120,000 public chains were excluded, along with four or five repertoires with anomalous nucleotide sharing. TCRdb took this table from immuneACCESS and kept in-frame rearrangements with V and J called. Such tables lack part of the clones; where checked against another copy, unresolved V genes explain under half of the gap, and the rest is unexplained. D and trimming were read from the DNA, whereas the V and J calls and clone size are those reported in that table. The sample table holds 150,000 to 200,000 clones, of which approximately 80% were seen once. The ten largest clones take up 4.5% to 7.5% of the sample.

The cohort consisted of more than 650 healthy bone marrow donors. At the time of sampling, all cohort members were nominally healthy, though unrecorded immune exposures were likely present. The donor was CMV seropositive and belonged to the group of 250 to 350 seropositive cohort members. Every donor gave a peripheral blood sample, and the peripheral blood mononuclear cells from that sample were used for TCR beta sequencing. Genomic DNA was extracted from the blood cell samples with the Qiagen DNeasy Blood Extraction Kit. This clonotype was obtained from a woman between 25 and 40 years old in good health and CMV-seropositive. This chain joins TRBV7-2 to TRBJ1-1; TRBD1 is possibly the D segment (6 matching bases). The specimen was PBMCs. The CDR3: CASSLQGRDTEAFF. The sequenced DNA is TGTGCCAGCAGCTTACAGGGGCGAGACACTGAAGCTTTCTTT.